The next 3 T cell receptor beta chains were all read from a single sample in a study of graft-versus-host responses after intestinal transplantation (dated by TCRdb to 2020 to 2022). Their antigens are not known. The library was produced with the immunoSEQ multiplex PCR assay. What TCRdb holds here is the immuneACCESS table cut down to in-frame rearrangements. Part of the clones is not present; checked against another copy, under half of the missing clones reflect an unresolved V gene, and the others are unexplained. This sample holds some 85,000 clones; just under 95% were observed only once. Roughly 0.4% of the sample belongs to the ten largest clones. This specimen's time point label, per the study, means: cells obtained before transplantation from donor or recipient. The source material was unstimulated CD8+ T cells sorted from spleen or lymph node cells, sampled before transplant. The origin of the receptors is a human donor who was the organ donor for an intestinal transplant.

In this sample, this clone turned up once. The chain recombines TRBV4-1 with TRBJ1-2, with 7 bases identical to TRBD1. The CDR3 sequence is 15 residues long. The junction had 6 bases not matched to a gene; V was cut back by 0 bases and J by 5 bases. The germline V gene has CDR1 MGHRA and CDR2 YSYEKL. This CDR3 reads CASSQEELTGYGYTF. The CDR3 coding sequence is TGCGCCAGCAGCCAAGAGGAACTGACAGGGTATGGCTACACCTTC.

This clone was seen only once. CDR3 nucleotides: TGTGCCAGCAGGTCTTCTGGAAACACCATATATTTT. Its protein product is CASRSSGNTIYF. This sequence joins TRBV28 and TRBJ1-3, with no clear D. Trimming stripped 6 bases from V and 1 base from J, with 4 bases between. The CDR3 totals 12 residues. Per the germline V gene, CDR1 is MDHEN and CDR2 is SYDVKM.

The rearrangement links TRBV2 to TRBJ1-2; the D is unclear. Looked up from germline, CDR1 is SNHLY and CDR2 is FYNNEI. The V end was cut by 8 bases, the J end by 8 bases, with 12 bases between. This CDR3 contains 11 residues. The CDR3 spells CASPTGSGYTF. For the CDR3, the DNA is TGTGCCAGCCCCACCGGGAGCGGCTACACCTTC.